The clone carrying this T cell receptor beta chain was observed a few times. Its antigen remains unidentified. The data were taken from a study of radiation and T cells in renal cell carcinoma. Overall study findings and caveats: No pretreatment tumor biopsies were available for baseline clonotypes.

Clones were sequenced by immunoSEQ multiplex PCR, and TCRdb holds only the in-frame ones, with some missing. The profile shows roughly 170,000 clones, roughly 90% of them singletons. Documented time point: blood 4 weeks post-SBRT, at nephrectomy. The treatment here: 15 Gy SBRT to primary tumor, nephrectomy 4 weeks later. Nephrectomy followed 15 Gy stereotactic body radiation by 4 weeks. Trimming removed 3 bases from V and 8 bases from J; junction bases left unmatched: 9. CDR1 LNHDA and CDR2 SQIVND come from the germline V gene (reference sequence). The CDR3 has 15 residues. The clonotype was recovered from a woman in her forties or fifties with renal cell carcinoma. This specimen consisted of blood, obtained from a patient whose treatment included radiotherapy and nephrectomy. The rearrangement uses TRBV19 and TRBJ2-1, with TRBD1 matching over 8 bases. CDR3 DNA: TGTGCCAGTAGTATCCAGGACAGGGATATCGATGAGCAGTTCTTC. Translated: CASSIQDRDIDEQFF.